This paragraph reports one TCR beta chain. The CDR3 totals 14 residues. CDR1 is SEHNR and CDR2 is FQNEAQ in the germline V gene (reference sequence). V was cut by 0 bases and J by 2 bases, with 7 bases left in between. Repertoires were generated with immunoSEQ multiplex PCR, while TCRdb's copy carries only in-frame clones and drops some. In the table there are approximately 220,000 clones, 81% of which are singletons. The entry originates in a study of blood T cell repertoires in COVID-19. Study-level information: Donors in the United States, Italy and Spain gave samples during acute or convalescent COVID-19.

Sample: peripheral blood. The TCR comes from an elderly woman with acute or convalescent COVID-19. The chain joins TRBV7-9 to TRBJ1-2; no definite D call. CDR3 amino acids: CASSLAGKNYGYTF. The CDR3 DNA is TGTGCCAGCAGCTTAGCGGGCAAGAACTATGGCTACACCTTC.